This T cell receptor beta chain emerged from a study of blood T cell repertoires in COVID-19. On the study more broadly: There were acute and convalescent COVID-19 samples, and they came from the United States, Italy and Spain. T cells, B-cell-depleted T cells, or PBMCs provided the cDNA or gDNA that served as material.

The CDR3 has 16 residues. V lost 0 bases and J lost 2, with 12 bases in between. Original methodology: By means of reference gene primer amplification, nucleated cell counts were estimated. TCRdb's table, derived via immunoSEQ multiplex PCR, lists solely in-frame clones and lacks some. The V and J calls and clone size come from that table; D and trimming were worked out from the DNA. This sample carries tens of thousands of clones, approximately 90% of them seen once, and the ten largest clones take roughly 25%. This chain links TRBV5-3 with TRBJ2-1, with D tentatively TRBD1 (6 bases). TRBV5-3 is labeled an ORF, and its function is uncertain. This TCR came from a woman older than 75 with active or convalescent COVID-19. Material for sequencing was peripheral blood. CDR3 residues: CARSLDSGQTYNEQFF. The CDR3 DNA reads as TGTGCCAGAAGCTTGGACTCGGGACAAACCTACAATGAGCAGTTCTTC.